This T cell receptor (beta chain) came from a study of glioma-infiltrating T cells after dendritic cell vaccination. Repertoires were generated with immunoSEQ multiplex PCR, while TCRdb's copy carries only in-frame clones and drops some. Of around 96,000 clones listed, 79% are singletons. In its sample, this clone was seen many times. The V end was cut by 4 bases, the J end by 1 base, with 11 bases between. Germline V gene lookup returns CDR1 MNHNY and CDR2 SVGAGI (reference sequence). The CDR3 contains 15 residues. The sequenced sample was blood, obtained before dendritic cell vaccination. The sequence was collected from a human donor with glioblastoma. The rearrangement joins TRBV6-6 to TRBJ1-3, with D possibly being TRBD1 (6 bases). The CDR3 DNA reads TGTGCCAGCAGTTCTCTCGACAGGTCTGGAAACACCATATATTTT. Its translation is CASSSLDRSGNTIYF.